The TCR beta chain described here comes from a study of early T cells in non-severe SARS-CoV-2 infection. Looking at the study overall: Chains were not paired, and sequencing was done on bulk RNA from unsorted whole blood.

This clonotype was detected ten times or more. The CDR3 runs 18 residues. Deletions cut 0 bases from V and 6 bases from J, with 27 bases between. Germline V CDR1 and CDR2: DFQATT, SNEGSKA (reference sequence). Unique molecular identifiers (one per individual cDNA molecule) were attached. TCRdb re-called the 5' RACE reads with MiXCR, one entry per CDR3 protein. This table holds tens of thousands of distinct CDR3 sequences, 10% to 11% found once. This clonotype originated in an adult who was a healthcare worker with PCR-confirmed SARS-CoV-2 infection or an uninfected control (not recorded which). The chain combines TRBV20-1 with TRBJ2-7; D may be TRBD1 (6 bases). The sample comprised whole blood. The CDR3 coding sequence is TGCAGTGCTAGAGACGTACCTCGGGCAGGGGTCTATGTCAGCGAGCAGTACTTC. Translated, it gives CSARDVPRAGVYVSEQYF.